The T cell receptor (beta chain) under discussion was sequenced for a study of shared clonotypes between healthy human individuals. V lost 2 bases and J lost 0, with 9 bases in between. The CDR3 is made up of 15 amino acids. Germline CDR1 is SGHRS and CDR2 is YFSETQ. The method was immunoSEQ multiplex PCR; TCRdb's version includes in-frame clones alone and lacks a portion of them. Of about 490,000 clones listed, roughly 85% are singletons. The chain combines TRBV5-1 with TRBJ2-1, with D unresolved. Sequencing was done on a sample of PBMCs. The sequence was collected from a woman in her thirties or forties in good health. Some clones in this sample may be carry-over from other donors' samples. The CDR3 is CASSLGRHSYNEQFF. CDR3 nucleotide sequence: TGCGCCAGCAGCTTAGGCCGTCACTCCTACAATGAGCAGTTCTTC.